Listed here are 26 T cell receptor beta chains from one sample, sequenced in a study of OX40 agonist ivuxolimab in advanced cancers. Measured with immunoSEQ multiplex PCR; TCRdb has only the in-frame clones, and not every one. The table includes some 65,000 clones, roughly 81% detected once. Sample: CD4+ or CD8+ T cells sorted from blood, taken in a trial of the OX40 agonist ivuxolimab. The source is an adult with an advanced solid tumor such as melanoma, head and neck, liver or kidney cancer.

The J gene is TRBJ1-5, the V gene TRBV19, with 7 positions matching TRBD1. Germline trimming cut 4 bases from V and 1 base from J; bases unmatched to any gene: 19. Germline CDR1 and CDR2: LNHDA and SQIVND (reference sequence). The CDR3 sequence is 20 residues long. The CDR3 coding sequence is TGTGCCAGTAGTAAAAGGGGTGACAGGGTAACGATGGGAAGCAATCAGCCCCAGCATTTT. It encodes CASSKRGDRVTMGSNQPQHF.

This chain uses TRBV6-6 with TRBJ1-1; no firm D call. The CDR3 has 11 amino acids. Trimming pared 8 bases from V and 3 bases from J, leaving 7 bases between. Germline V gene lookup returns CDR1 MNHNY and CDR2 SVGAGI (reference sequence). The CDR3 nucleotides read TGTGCCAGCGGTGACGACACTGAAGCTTTCTTT. Residues: CASGDDTEAFF.

The rearrangement links TRBV5-4 to TRBJ2-3; perhaps D is TRBD1 or TRBD2 (5 bases each). The CDR3 has 15 amino acids. Germline V gives CDR1 SGHNT, CDR2 YYREEE (reference sequence). Trimming pared 5 bases from V and 0 bases from J, leaving 13 bases between. The CDR3 spells CASSRGAASTDTQYF. Here the CDR3 DNA reads TGTGCCAGCAGTCGAGGGGCAGCTAGCACAGATACGCAGTATTTT.

The chain is built from TRBV5-5 and TRBJ2-2, with 8 bases fitting TRBD1. With V trimmed by 4 bases and J by 2 bases, 7 bases remained unmatched. CDR1 SGHKS and CDR2 YYEKEE come from the germline V gene (reference sequence). This CDR3 spans 16 amino acids. CDR3 sequence: CASSTWTGTNTGELFF. The DNA of the CDR3 is TGTGCCAGCAGCACCTGGACAGGGACAAACACCGGGGAGCTGTTTTTT.

V and J are TRBV18 and TRBJ2-7, with no clear D. The CDR3 runs 12 residues. Germline V gives CDR1 KGHSH, CDR2 LQKENI. V was clipped by 5 bases and J by 2 bases, with 7 bases between them. DNA of the CDR3: TGTGCCAGCTCAGCCATTCCCTACGAGCAGTACTTC. Its translation is CASSAIPYEQYF.

This sequence joins TRBV16 and TRBJ2-1; tentatively, D is TRBD1 or TRBD2 (6 bases each). The V gene lost 8 bases and the J gene lost 10 bases, with 21 bases spanning the gap. CDR1 KGHSY and CDR2 FQNENV come from the germline V gene. CDR3 length: 14 amino acids. The CDR3 spells CASAGKRGRAEQFF. In DNA, the CDR3 is TGTGCCAGCGCGGGCAAACGGGGGCGGGCAGAGCAGTTCTTC.

V is TRBV5-6 and J is TRBJ1-1; D not certain. Trimming removed 0 bases at V and 8 bases at J, with 8 bases between. The CDR3 extends over 12 amino acids. Germline CDR1 reads SGHDT; CDR2 reads YYEEEE. The CDR3 spells CASSLAWREAFF. CDR3 in DNA: TGTGCCAGCAGCTTGGCCTGGCGGGAAGCTTTCTTT.

V and J are TRBV11-3 and TRBJ2-1; 10 bases fit TRBD2. V was pared by 5 bases and J by 9 bases, with 10 bases of the junction left unmatched. This CDR3 is 15 amino acids long. Germline V gene lookup returns CDR1 SGHNT and CDR2 YENEEA. CDR3 sequence reads: CASSAAGGPISEQFF. The CDR3 nucleotides read TGTGCCAGCAGCGCAGCGGGAGGGCCGATCAGTGAGCAGTTCTTC.

This clone turned up a few times. This chain connects TRBV19 to TRBJ1-1; weak D call: TRBD1 (6 bases). V was cut by 1 base and J by 6 bases, with 15 bases left in between. Per the germline V gene, CDR1 is LNHDA and CDR2 is SQIVND (reference sequence). The CDR3 consists of 15 residues. Here the CDR3 reads CASSIGTAVFAEAFF. The DNA for the CDR3 is TGTGCCAGTAGTATAGGGACAGCGGTCTTCGCTGAAGCTTTCTTT.

This chain joins TRBV11-2 and TRBJ2-1, with unresolved D. V lost 4 bases to trimming and J lost 9 bases, with 13 bases between them. Germline V lookup: CDR1 SGHAT, CDR2 FQNNGV. The CDR3 sequence is 13 residues long. CDR3 sequence reads: CASSSQSAIEQFF. The DNA for the CDR3 is TGTGCCAGCAGCTCCCAGTCCGCGATTGAGCAGTTCTTC.

The rearrangement uses TRBV5-1 and TRBJ2-7; D remains ambiguous. The CDR3 spans 13 residues. Germline V CDR1 and CDR2: SGHRS, YFSETQ. The V end was cut by 4 bases, the J end by 3 bases, with 11 bases between. The CDR3: CASSGQDLYEQYF. The DNA for the CDR3 is TGCGCCAGCAGCGGTCAGGACCTCTACGAGCAGTACTTC. Full variable domain (remainder filled in from reference TRBV5-1 and TRBJ2-7): KAGVTQTPRYLIKTRGQQVTLSCSPISGHRSVSWYQQTPGQGLQFLFEYFSETQRNKGNFPGRFSGRQFSNSRSEMNVSTLELGDSALYLCASSGQDLYEQYFGPGTRLTVT.

This clone was picked up a small number of times. The chain carries TRBV14 and TRBJ2-1, with 11 bases matching TRBD2. The CDR3 extends over 21 amino acids. After removal of 0 bases from V and 0 bases from J, the junction contained 13 bases not matched to a gene. Germline CDR1 is SGHDN and CDR2 is FVKESK. The CDR3 is CASSQDAGASGRTGSYNEQFF. The CDR3 DNA reads TGTGCCAGCAGCCAAGATGCCGGGGCTAGCGGGAGGACCGGCTCCTACAATGAGCAGTTCTTC.

This chain uses TRBV6-5 with TRBJ1-2, with D uncertain. CDR1 is MNHEY, CDR2 SVGAGI, per germline. The V gene lost 6 bases and the J gene lost 0 bases, with 14 bases spanning the gap. CDR3 length: 15 amino acids. The CDR3 reads CASRRAGDSNYGYTF. In nucleotides, the CDR3 is TGTGCCAGCAGACGGGCGGGTGATTCTAACTATGGCTACACCTTC.

This clone has only a few counts. CDR3 bases: TGTGCCAGCTCGCCCCTCTCGAGCGAGCAGTACTTC. Translation: CASSPLSSEQYF. V is TRBV18 and J is TRBJ2-7; D not certain. This CDR3 has 12 amino acids. With 6 bases removed from V and 6 bases from J, the gap between germline ends came to 12 bases. Looked up from germline, CDR1 is KGHSH and CDR2 is LQKENI. The whole variable domain, filled in from reference TRBV18 and TRBJ2-7, reads NAGVMQNPRHLVRRRGQEARLRCSPMKGHSHVYWYRQLPEEGLKFMVYLQKENIIDESGMPKERFSAEFPKEGPSILRIQQVVRGDSAAYFCASSPLSSEQYFGPGTRLTVT.

The chain carries TRBV30 and TRBJ1-1; weak D call: TRBD1 (6 bases). The CDR3 loop spans 15 amino acids. CDR1 is GTSNPN, CDR2 SVGIG, per germline (reference sequence). V lost 3 bases to trimming and J lost 4 bases, with 18 bases between them. Written as DNA, the CDR3 is TGTGCCTGGAGCCCGATGATCTCAGGGGTCACTGAAGCTTTCTTT. Its translation: CAWSPMISGVTEAFF.

CDR3 residues: CASSAGQGHEKLFF. In DNA form, the CDR3 reads TGCGCCAGCAGCGCGGGACAGGGACATGAAAAACTGTTTTTT. The chain joins TRBV5-1 to TRBJ1-4; 9 positions match TRBD1. The J segment lost 6 bases and the V segment lost 4 bases, leaving 4 bases of the junction unmatched. This CDR3 comprises 14 residues. Per the germline V gene, CDR1 is SGHRS and CDR2 is YFSETQ.

The chain uses TRBV7-9 and TRBJ2-5; D is undetermined. The germline V and J ends were trimmed by 5 bases and 6 bases, with 13 bases remaining between them. The CDR3 loop spans 13 amino acids. CDR1 and CDR2 (germline): SEHNR, FQNEAQ (reference sequence). The CDR3 spells CASSPTKEKTQYF. The CDR3 DNA sequence: TGTGCCAGCAGCCCTACGAAAGAGAAGACCCAGTACTTC.

The chain joins TRBV19 to TRBJ1-5; D not certain. The CDR3 consists of 13 residues. The germline gives CDR1 LNHDA, CDR2 SQIVND (reference sequence). V shed 1 base and J shed 5 bases, with 6 bases lying between them. CDR3 sequence (DNA): TGTGCCAGTAGTATAGGGGAAGATCAGCCCCAGCATTTT. Protein: CASSIGEDQPQHF.

In this sample, this clone turned up a few times. The chain couples TRBV6-6 to TRBJ2-3; 14 nucleotides line up with TRBD2. Germline V gives CDR1 MNHNY, CDR2 SVGAGI (reference sequence). V trimming: 7 bases; J trimming: 2 bases; junction bases outside the gene matches: 5. This CDR3 is 16 amino acids long. CDR3 bases: TGTGCCAGCAACGGACTAGCGGGGGGACCCACAGATACGCAGTATTTT. It encodes CASNGLAGGPTDTQYF.

A single count supports this clone. The V call is TRBV19, the J call TRBJ1-5; no clear D gene. CDR1 and CDR2 from the germline V gene are LNHDA and SQIVND (reference sequence). Deletions cut 3 bases from V and 3 bases from J, with 6 bases between. The CDR3 covers 13 residues. The CDR3 protein is CASSMNPNQPQHF. Written as DNA, the CDR3 is TGTGCCAGTAGTATGAACCCCAATCAGCCCCAGCATTTT.

This chain connects TRBV7-9 to TRBJ2-1, with 10 bases that match TRBD2. J lost 9 bases, V lost 5 bases, and 10 bases had no gene match. This CDR3 contains 15 residues. Germline CDR1 reads SEHNR; CDR2 reads FQNEAQ (reference sequence). The chain's CDR3 is CASSPRLAGYLEQFF. Written as DNA, the CDR3 is TGTGCCAGCAGCCCCCGACTAGCGGGTTATCTTGAGCAGTTCTTC.

This rearrangement joins TRBV10-3 to TRBJ2-7; TRBD1 matches 8 bases. The junction had 8 bases not matched to a gene; V was cut back by 6 bases and J by 4 bases. This CDR3 has 14 amino acids. Germline values: CDR1 ENHRY, CDR2 SYGVKD. The CDR3 loop is CAIRIGQGSYEQYF. CDR3 nucleotide sequence: TGTGCCATCAGGATTGGACAGGGTAGTTACGAGCAGTACTTC.

The chain has TRBV28 and TRBJ2-1, with TRBD1 matching 8 bases. The CDR3 has 14 amino acids. V was pared by 6 bases and J by 0 bases, with 1 base of the junction left unmatched. The V gene's germline CDR1 is MDHEN and CDR2 SYDVKM. CDR3 bases: TGTGCCAGCAGAACAGGGGGCTCCTACAATGAGCAGTTCTTC. This gives the protein CASRTGGSYNEQFF.

The V gene is TRBV5-1, the J gene TRBJ1-1; 7 bases fit TRBD1. J gave up 5 bases and V 3 bases, and 4 bases lay outside the gene matches. Germline V gene data show CDR1 as SGHRS and CDR2 as YFSETQ. The CDR3 totals 13 residues. CDR3 residues: CASSWQGVTEAFF. The CDR3 DNA follows: TGCGCCAGCAGCTGGCAGGGGGTTACTGAAGCTTTCTTT.

The sample holds one count of this clone. The V and J genes are TRBV5-1 and TRBJ2-1; 8 bases match TRBD2. From germline, CDR1 is SGHRS and CDR2 YFSETQ. CDR3 size: 16 residues. The J segment lost 9 bases and the V segment lost 2 bases, leaving 13 bases of the junction unmatched. This chain's CDR3 is CASSLDGRASNGEQFF. CDR3 nucleotide sequence: TGCGCCAGCAGCTTAGACGGGAGGGCCTCAAACGGTGAGCAGTTCTTC.

V usage is TRBV12-5 and J usage is TRBJ2-1; unclear D gene. Trimming shortened V by 11 bases and J by 0 bases, and 23 bases separated the two germline ends. This CDR3 comprises 17 residues. Germline values: CDR1 LGHNT, CDR2 FRNRAP. In DNA form, the CDR3 reads TGTGCTGCACCTATTGTGGCAGGTCAAAGCTCCTACAATGAGCAGTTCTTC. This gives the protein CAAPIVAGQSSYNEQFF.